The rows below give T cell receptor beta chains drawn from one sample of a study of T cells in tuberculosis. This table comes from immunoSEQ multiplex PCR, and its TCRdb copy is limited to in-frame clones, with some not included. The sample yields around 30,000 clones, approximately 95% seen once. Sequencing was done on a sample of PBMCs. Source of these receptors: a donor aged 10 to 29 with latent tuberculosis or without tuberculosis infection. Both conserved end residues are part of each CDR3. Each record gives: D gene, V gene, J gene, clone size, CDR3 DNA, CDR3 protein. A D gene is named only where the DNA matches it firmly. Rows give clone size only sometimes, using once, few, many, or a class for an expanded clone.

>.|TRBV7-9|TRBJ2-1|.
TGTGCCAGCAGCTTGCCTAGGGGTAATGAGCAGTTCTTC
CASSLPRGNEQFF
>TRBD1|TRBV30|TRBJ2-1|.
TGTGCCTGGAGCGGACAGGGGAATGAGCAGTTCTTC
CAWSGQGNEQFF
>TRBD1|TRBV6-1|TRBJ1-5|.
TGTGCCAGCAGTGAATCCGGGACAGTGGGCAATCAGCCCCAGCATTTT
CASSESGTVGNQPQHF
>.|TRBV5-4|TRBJ2-2|.
TGTGCCAGCAGCTTGGACAGAAACACCGGGGAGCTGTTTTTT
CASSLDRNTGELFF
>.|TRBV11-2|TRBJ2-6|.
TGTGCCAGCAGCTTAGAACTGTCTGGGGCCAACGTCCTGACTTTC
CASSLELSGANVLTF
>TRBD1|TRBV11-3|TRBJ2-2|.
TGTGCCAGCAGCAGACAGGGGACCACCGGGGAGCTGTTTTTT
CASSRQGTTGELFF
>TRBD2|TRBV28|TRBJ2-4|.
TGTGCCAGCAGTTTTGTTTTTGGGACTAGCGGGGGACAAGCCAAAAACATTCAGTACTTC
CASSFVFGTSGGQAKNIQYF
>.|TRBV12-2|TRBJ2-3|.
TGTGCAAGTCGCTTAGATTGCTCTAGCCAAGCCCCAGATACGCAGTATTTT
CASRLDCSSQAPDTQYF
>TRBD1|TRBV6-1|TRBJ1-4|.
TGTGCCAGCAGTGAAGGGGACAGGGGAGCGGAAAAACTGTTTTTT
CASSEGDRGAEKLFF
>.|TRBV7-3|TRBJ1-1|.
TGTGCCAGCAGCTTAGAGGGTGCGTACACTGAAGCTTTCTTT
CASSLEGAYTEAFF
>.|TRBV7-9|TRBJ2-4|once
TGTGCCAGCACTGACTCGGGTACAAAAAACATTCAGTACTTC
CASTDSGTKNIQYF
>TRBD2|TRBV28|TRBJ2-1|.
TGTGCCAGCAGTTTTTTTCTAGCGGGAAGCTCCTACAATGAGCAGTTCTTC
CASSFFLAGSSYNEQFF
>.|TRBV9|TRBJ2-1|.
TGTGCCAGCAGCTTAGACCCGAGCTCCTACAATGAGCAGTTCTTC
CASSLDPSSYNEQFF
>.|TRBV28|TRBJ1-1|.
TGTGCCAGCAGTTCCCCCCTTATGGGCTTGGACACTGAAGCTTTCTTT
CASSSPLMGLDTEAFF
>.|TRBV28|TRBJ1-2|.
TGTGCCAGCAGTCCGGGCGCCGGGACTTTCAACTATGGCTACACCTTC
CASSPGAGTFNYGYTF
>TRBD1|TRBV16|TRBJ2-7|.
TGTGCCAGCAGTCCCCTAGGGACAGGGGACTACGAGCAGTACTTC
CASSPLGTGDYEQYF
>TRBD1|TRBV2|TRBJ1-2|.
TGTGCCAGCAGTGAAAACCGACAGGGCTGGGGTGGCTACACCTTC
CASSENRQGWGGYTF
>.|TRBV28|TRBJ2-1|.
TGTGCCAGCAGTTTCGTGGGCTTCTCCTACAATGAGCAGTTCTTC
CASSFVGFSYNEQFF
>.|TRBV11-2|TRBJ2-7|.
TGTGCCAGCAGCTTACTGCGGCAGAGTCTTTCCGAGCAGTACTTC
CASSLLRQSLSEQYF
>.|TRBV9|TRBJ2-7|.
TGTGCCAGCAGCGTAGCTACGGGGAAGTCCTACGAGCAGTACTTC
CASSVATGKSYEQYF
>.|TRBV9|TRBJ1-4|.
TGTGCCAGCAGCGTAGTGTTACCGTGGGTGCGGCTGTTTTTT
CASSVVLPWVRLFF
>TRBD2|TRBV11-2|TRBJ2-5|.
TGTGCCAGCAGCTTAGTAGGGGGACTAGCGTCTCTTGGGGAGACCCAGTACTTC
CASSLVGGLASLGETQYF
>TRBD1|TRBV6-5|TRBJ2-3|.
TGTGCCAGCAGAGGGGGCCCCAGTCAGTATTTT
CASRGGPSQYF
>.|TRBV2|TRBJ2-1|.
TGTGCCAGCAGTGAGTCGTATCGCAATGAGCAGTTCTTC
CASSESYRNEQFF
>TRBD1|TRBV28|TRBJ1-4|.
TGTGCCAGCAGCCCGGGACAGCAGCGGGAAAAACTGTTTTTT
CASSPGQQREKLFF
>TRBD1|TRBV11-2|TRBJ1-2|few
TGTGCCAGCAGCTTAGATAGTGGGACAGGGTCCTATGGCTACACCTTC
CASSLDSGTGSYGYTF
>.|TRBV6-5|TRBJ1-4|.
TGTGCCACCCGACAGACAGCAACTAATGAAAAACTGTTTTTT
CATRQTATNEKLFF
>TRBD1|TRBV7-9|TRBJ1-1|.
TGTGCCAGCAGCTTAGCCGGGACAGGGGGTGGGGAAGCTTTCTTT
CASSLAGTGGGEAFF
>.|TRBV7-9|TRBJ2-7|few
TGTGCCAGCAGCTTAGCCGGCGGCGCGAGCTCCTACGAGCAGTACTTC
CASSLAGGASSYEQYF
>TRBD1|TRBV29-1|TRBJ2-2|once
TGCAGCGTTGATAAGGGGGCGATAGGGGAGCTGTTTTTT
CSVDKGAIGELFF
>.|TRBV10-2|TRBJ1-1|once
TGCGCCAGCAGTGACTGGGGCTCGAACACTGAAGCTTTCTTT
CASSDWGSNTEAFF
>.|TRBV5-8|TRBJ2-7|.
TGTGCCAGCATCGGGATCCCCTCCCCATACGAGCAGTACTTC
CASIGIPSPYEQYF
>TRBD1|TRBV11-2|TRBJ1-1|.
TGTGCCAGCAGCTTAGTAGGGACAGGGAGTGTGAACACTGAAGCTTTCTTT
CASSLVGTGSVNTEAFF
>TRBD2|TRBV5-1|TRBJ2-3|.
TGCGCCAGCAGCAGACTAGCGGGGGGGCATGGAGATACGCAGTATTTT
CASSRLAGGHGDTQYF
>.|TRBV6-6|TRBJ1-3|.
TGTGCCAGCGCCAGGGATTCTGGAAACACCATATATTTT
CASARDSGNTIYF
>.|TRBV6-5|TRBJ2-2|.
TGTGCCAGCAGTTACTCGTGGGGAGCCAGAACCGGGGAGCTGTTTTTT
CASSYSWGARTGELFF
>.|TRBV28|TRBJ1-6|.
TGTGCCAGCAGCTCAGATGCGGGAAATTCACCCCTCCACTTT
CASSSDAGNSPLHF
>.|TRBV5-1|TRBJ1-2|.
TGCGCCAGCAGCCTAGGAGGGGTAGACGGCTACACCTTC
CASSLGGVDGYTF
>TRBD2|TRBV6-1|TRBJ2-7|few
TGTGCCGTCACTAGCGGGGTCACCTACGAGCAGTACTTC
CAVTSGVTYEQYF
>.|TRBV7-2|TRBJ1-2|.
TGTGCCAGCAGCTCCGACACTTGGGTGTCATCCTATGGCTACACCTTC
CASSSDTWVSSYGYTF